The rows below give T cell receptor beta chains drawn from one sample of a study of beta chain features in type 1 diabetes. Only in-frame clones appear in the TCRdb table, and some are missing; sequencing was by immunoSEQ multiplex PCR. The sample has approximately 730,000 clones, 13% seen once. Sequencing used naive CD4+ T cells from blood. The receptors derive from a man aged 18 to 35 with type 1 diabetes. The CDR3 runs from the conserved cysteine through the conserved F or W.

TRBJ2-7	TRBV6-5	CASSYSQGFSYEQYF
TRBJ1-2	TRBV7-8	CASSFGENYGYTF
TRBJ2-3	TRBV11-2	CASSASGGTDTQYF
TRBJ1-1	TRBV14	CASSQGRGEAFF
TRBJ1-1	TRBV7-9	CASSPKLKDTEAFF
TRBJ1-5	TRBV30	CAWSQTLNQPQHF
TRBJ2-3	TRBV4-2	CASSQDHSGVTDTQYF
TRBJ1-1	TRBV6-6	CASSRGNTEAFF
TRBJ1-5	TRBV6-5	CASSLEGGSNQPQHF
TRBJ1-5	TRBV27	CASTPQGRNQPQHF
TRBJ2-7	TRBV4-1	CASSQAGGRGAYEQYF
TRBJ2-7	TRBV7-9	CASSLPGAGLGERQYF
TRBJ1-1	TRBV28	CASQNSLPLAFF
TRBJ1-6	TRBV9	CASSVGTGSRNSPLHF
TRBJ2-3	TRBV7-9	CASSLGSADPDSSTDTQYF
TRBJ1-2	TRBV6-6	CASSTDRSLWEGYTF
TRBJ2-5	TRBV28	CASSFSTSGGARETQYF
TRBJ1-1	TRBV7-2	CASSPGYLNTEAFF
TRBJ2-1	TRBV6-5	CASRLAGVHNEQFF
TRBJ2-3	TRBV5-1	CASSEGQGTDTQYF
TRBJ1-2	TRBV25-1	CASSESEGRGYGYTF
TRBJ1-5	TRBV28	CASSFSGQPQHF
TRBJ2-2	TRBV7-9	CASSRTGGKTGELFF
TRBJ2-1	TRBV6-5	CASRRSLEGYNEQFF
TRBJ2-7	TRBV2	CASRKDGSYEQYF
TRBJ1-4	TRBV19	CASSISSRGGEKLFF
TRBJ1-3	TRBV13	CASSPGGRGNTIYF
TRBJ1-2	TRBV6-5	CASSQGYGYTF